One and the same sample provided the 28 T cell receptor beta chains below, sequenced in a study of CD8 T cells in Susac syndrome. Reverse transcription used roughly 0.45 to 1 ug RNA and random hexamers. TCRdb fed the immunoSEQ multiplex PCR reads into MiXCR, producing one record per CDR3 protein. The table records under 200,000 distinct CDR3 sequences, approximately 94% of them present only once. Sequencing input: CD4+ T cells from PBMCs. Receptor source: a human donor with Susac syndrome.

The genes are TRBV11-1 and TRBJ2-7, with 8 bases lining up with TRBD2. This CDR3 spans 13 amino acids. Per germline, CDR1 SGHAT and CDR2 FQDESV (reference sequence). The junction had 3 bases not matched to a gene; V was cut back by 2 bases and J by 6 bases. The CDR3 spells CASSLNGGGEQYF. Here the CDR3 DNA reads TGTGCCAGCAGCTTAAACGGGGGGGGCGAGCAGTACTTC.

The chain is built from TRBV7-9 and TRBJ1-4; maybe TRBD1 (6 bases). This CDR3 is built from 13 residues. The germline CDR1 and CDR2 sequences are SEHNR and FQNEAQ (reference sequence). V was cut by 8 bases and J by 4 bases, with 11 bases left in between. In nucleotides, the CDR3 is TGTGCCAGCGACGGGGGGCGTAATGAAAAACTGTTTTTT. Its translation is CASDGGRNEKLFF.

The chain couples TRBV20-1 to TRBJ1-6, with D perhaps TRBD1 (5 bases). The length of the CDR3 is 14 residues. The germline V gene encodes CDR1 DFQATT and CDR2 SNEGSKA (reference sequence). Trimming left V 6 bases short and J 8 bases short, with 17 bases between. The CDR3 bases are TGCAGTGCAAGGCCGGGACCGGCGGATTCACCCCTCCACTTT. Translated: CSARPGPADSPLHF.

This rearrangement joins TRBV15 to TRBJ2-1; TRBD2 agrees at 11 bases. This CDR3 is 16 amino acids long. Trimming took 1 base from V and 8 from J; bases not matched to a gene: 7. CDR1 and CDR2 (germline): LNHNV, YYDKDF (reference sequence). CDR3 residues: CATSRAGLAGGDEQFF. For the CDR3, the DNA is TGTGCCACCAGCAGAGCTGGGCTAGCGGGAGGAGATGAGCAGTTCTTC. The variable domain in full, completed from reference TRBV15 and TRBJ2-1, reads DAMVIQNPRYQVTQFGKPVTLSCSQTLNHNVMYWYQQKSSQAPKLLFHYYDKDFNNEADTPDNFQSRRPNTSFCFLDIRSPGLGDTAMYLCATSRAGLAGGDEQFFGPGTRLTVL.

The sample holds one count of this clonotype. The CDR3 protein is CASSLEVNNSPLHF. CDR3 nucleotide sequence: TGCGCCAGCAGCTTGGAGGTTAACAATTCACCCCTCCACTTT. This chain uses TRBV5-1 with TRBJ1-6; D unresolved. The CDR3 has 14 residues. The germline gives CDR1 SGHRS, CDR2 YFSETQ. Trimming took 0 bases from V and 7 from J, leaving 8 bases between them.

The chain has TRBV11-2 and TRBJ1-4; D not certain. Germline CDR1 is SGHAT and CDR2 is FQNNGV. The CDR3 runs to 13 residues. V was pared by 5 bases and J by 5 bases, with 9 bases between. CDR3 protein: CASSEVLNEKLFF. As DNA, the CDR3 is TGTGCCAGCAGCGAGGTTCTGAATGAAAAACTGTTTTTT.

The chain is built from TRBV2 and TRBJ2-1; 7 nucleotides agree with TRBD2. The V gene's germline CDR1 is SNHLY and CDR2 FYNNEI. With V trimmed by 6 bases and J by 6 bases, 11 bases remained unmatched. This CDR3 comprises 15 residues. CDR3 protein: CASSLRLALPNEQFF. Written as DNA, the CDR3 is TGTGCCAGCAGCCTCCGACTAGCACTCCCCAATGAGCAGTTCTTC.

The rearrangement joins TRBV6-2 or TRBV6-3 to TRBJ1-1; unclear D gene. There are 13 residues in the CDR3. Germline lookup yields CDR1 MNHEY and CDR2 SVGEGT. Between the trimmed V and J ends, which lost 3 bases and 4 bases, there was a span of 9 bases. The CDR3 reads CASSYRYSTEAFF. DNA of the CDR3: TGTGCCAGCAGTTATAGGTACAGCACTGAAGCTTTCTTT.

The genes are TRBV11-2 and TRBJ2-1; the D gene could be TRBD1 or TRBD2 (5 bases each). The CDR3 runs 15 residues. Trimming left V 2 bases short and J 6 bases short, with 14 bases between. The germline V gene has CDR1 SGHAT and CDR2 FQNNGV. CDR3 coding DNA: TGTGCCAGCAGCTTATATACGGCCGGGGCCAATGAGCAGTTCTTC. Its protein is CASSLYTAGANEQFF.

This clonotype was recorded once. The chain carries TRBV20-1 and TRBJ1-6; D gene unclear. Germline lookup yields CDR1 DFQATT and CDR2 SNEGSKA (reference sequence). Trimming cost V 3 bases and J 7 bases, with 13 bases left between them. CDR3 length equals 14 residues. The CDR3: CSARSGVGNSPLHF. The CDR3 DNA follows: TGCAGTGCTAGGTCAGGAGTCGGCAATTCACCCCTCCACTTT.

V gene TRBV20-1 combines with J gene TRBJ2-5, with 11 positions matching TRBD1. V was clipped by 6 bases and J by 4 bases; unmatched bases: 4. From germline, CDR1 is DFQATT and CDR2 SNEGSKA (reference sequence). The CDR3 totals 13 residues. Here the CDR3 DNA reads TGCAGTGCGTGGACAGGGGGCGGAGAGACCCAGTACTTC. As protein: CSAWTGGGETQYF.

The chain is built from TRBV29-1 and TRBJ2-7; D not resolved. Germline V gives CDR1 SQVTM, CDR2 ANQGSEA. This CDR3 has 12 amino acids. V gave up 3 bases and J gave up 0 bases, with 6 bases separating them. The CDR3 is CSVEGSSYEQYF. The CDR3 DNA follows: TGCAGCGTTGAGGGCAGCTCCTACGAGCAGTACTTC.

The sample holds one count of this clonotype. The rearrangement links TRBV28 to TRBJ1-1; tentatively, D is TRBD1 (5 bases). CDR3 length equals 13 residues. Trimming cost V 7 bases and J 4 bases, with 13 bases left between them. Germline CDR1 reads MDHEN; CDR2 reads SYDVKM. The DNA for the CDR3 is TGTGCCAGCATCAACCCTGGGGGCACTGAAGCTTTCTTT. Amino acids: CASINPGGTEAFF.

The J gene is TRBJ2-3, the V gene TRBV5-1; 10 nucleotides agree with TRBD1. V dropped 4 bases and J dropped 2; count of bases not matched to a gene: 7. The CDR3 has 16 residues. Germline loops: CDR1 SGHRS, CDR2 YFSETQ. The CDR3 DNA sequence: TGCGCCAGCAGCGGCTGGGACAGGGGAGACACAGATACGCAGTATTTT. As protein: CASSGWDRGDTDTQYF.

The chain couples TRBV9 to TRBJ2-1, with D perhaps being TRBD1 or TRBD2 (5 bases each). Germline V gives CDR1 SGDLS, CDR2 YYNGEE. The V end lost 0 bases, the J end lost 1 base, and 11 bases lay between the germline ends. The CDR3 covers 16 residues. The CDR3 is CASSVAGGRSYNEQFF. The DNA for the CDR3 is TGTGCCAGCAGCGTAGCTGGGGGAAGGTCCTACAATGAGCAGTTCTTC.

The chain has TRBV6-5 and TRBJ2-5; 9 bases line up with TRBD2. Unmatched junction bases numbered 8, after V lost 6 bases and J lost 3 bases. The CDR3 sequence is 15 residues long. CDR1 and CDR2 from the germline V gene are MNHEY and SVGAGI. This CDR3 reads CASSYKAGGEETQYF. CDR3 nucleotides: TGTGCCAGCAGCTACAAGGCGGGGGGGGAAGAGACCCAGTACTTC.

This CDR3 is CSANSGLRDSPLHF. The CDR3 DNA follows: TGCAGTGCTAACTCTGGACTTCGGGATTCACCCCTCCACTTT. This sequence joins TRBV20-1 and TRBJ1-6, with D uncertain. CDR1 DFQATT and CDR2 SNEGSKA come from the germline V gene (reference sequence). The CDR3 runs to 14 residues. The V gene lost 4 bases and the J gene lost 8 bases, with 15 bases spanning the gap.

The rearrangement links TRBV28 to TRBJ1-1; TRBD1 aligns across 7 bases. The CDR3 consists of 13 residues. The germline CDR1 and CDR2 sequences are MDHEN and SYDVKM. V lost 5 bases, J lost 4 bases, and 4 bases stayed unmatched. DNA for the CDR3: TGTGCCAGCAGTGAGACAGGGAGCACTGAAGCTTTCTTT. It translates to CASSETGSTEAFF.

Here the CDR3 DNA reads TGTGCCTGGAGTGGGGAGGGGCAGGGTAGCAATCAGCCCCAGCATTTT. It encodes CAWSGEGQGSNQPQHF. The chain couples TRBV30 to TRBJ1-5; TRBD1 is a possible D gene (5 bases). The V gene lost 1 base and the J gene lost 0 bases, with 13 bases spanning the gap. Germline-derived CDR1 and CDR2 are GTSNPN and SVGIG (reference sequence). The CDR3 consists of 16 residues.

DNA for the CDR3: TGTGCCAGCAGCAAAGACCCGGTTACGGCCAACGAGCAGTACGTC. Translating gives CASSKDPVTANEQYV. The chain couples TRBV21-1 to TRBJ2-7; the table names TRBD1, a call not compared with the DNA. TRBV21-1 is labeled a pseudogene. This CDR3 is built from 15 residues.

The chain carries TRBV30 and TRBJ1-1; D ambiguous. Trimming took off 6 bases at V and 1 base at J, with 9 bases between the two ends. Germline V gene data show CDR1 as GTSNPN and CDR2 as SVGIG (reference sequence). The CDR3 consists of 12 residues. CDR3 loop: CACGLGNTEAFF. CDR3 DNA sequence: TGTGCCTGCGGTCTTGGGAACACTGAAGCTTTCTTT.

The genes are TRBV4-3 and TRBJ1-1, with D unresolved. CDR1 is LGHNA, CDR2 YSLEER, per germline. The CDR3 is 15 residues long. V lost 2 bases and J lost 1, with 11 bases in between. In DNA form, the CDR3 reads TGCGCCAGCAGCCAAACCCCCGTTCCGAACACTGAAGCTTTCTTT. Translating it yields CASSQTPVPNTEAFF.

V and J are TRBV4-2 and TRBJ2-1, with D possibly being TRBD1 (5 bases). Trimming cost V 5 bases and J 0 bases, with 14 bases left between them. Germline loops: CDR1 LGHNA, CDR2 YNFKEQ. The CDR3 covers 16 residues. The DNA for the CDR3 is TGTGCCAGCAGCATATCAAGACAGAGCTCCTACAATGAGCAGTTCTTC. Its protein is CASSISRQSSYNEQFF.

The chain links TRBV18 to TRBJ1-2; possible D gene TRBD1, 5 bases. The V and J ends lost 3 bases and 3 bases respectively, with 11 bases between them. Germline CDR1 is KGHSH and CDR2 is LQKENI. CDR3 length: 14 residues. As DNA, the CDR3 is TGTGCCAGCTCACCCCTCGACAGAGACTATGGCTACACCTTC. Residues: CASSPLDRDYGYTF.

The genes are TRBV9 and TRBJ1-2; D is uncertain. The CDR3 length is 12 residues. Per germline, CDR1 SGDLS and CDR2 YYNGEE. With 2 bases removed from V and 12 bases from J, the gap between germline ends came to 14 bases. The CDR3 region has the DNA TGTGCCAGCAGCGTGGCGTTCGGCCCTCACACCTTC. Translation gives CASSVAFGPHTF.

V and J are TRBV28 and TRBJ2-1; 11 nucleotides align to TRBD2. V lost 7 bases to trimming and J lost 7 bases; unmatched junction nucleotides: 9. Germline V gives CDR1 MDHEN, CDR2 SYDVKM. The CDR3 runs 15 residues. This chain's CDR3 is CASTAPLAGGNEQFF. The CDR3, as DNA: TGTGCCAGCACAGCCCCGCTAGCGGGAGGTAATGAGCAGTTCTTC.

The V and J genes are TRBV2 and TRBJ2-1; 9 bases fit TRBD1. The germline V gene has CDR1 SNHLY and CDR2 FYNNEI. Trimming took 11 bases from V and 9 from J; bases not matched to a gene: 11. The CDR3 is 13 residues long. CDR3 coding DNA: TGTGCCGGAAGACAGGGGGAGATTTCTGAGCAGTTCTTC. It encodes CAGRQGEISEQFF. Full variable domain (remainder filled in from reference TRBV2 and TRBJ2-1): EPEVTQTPSHQVTQMGQEVILRCVPISNHLYFYWYRQILGQKVEFLVSFYNNEISEKSEIFDDQFSVERPDGSNFTLKIRSTKLEDSAMYFCAGRQGEISEQFFGPGTRLTVL.

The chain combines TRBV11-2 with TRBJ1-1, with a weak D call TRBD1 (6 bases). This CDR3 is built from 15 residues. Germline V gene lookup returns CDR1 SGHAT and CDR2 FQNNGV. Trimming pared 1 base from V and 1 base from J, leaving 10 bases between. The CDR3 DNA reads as TGTGCCAGCAGCTTAGTAGGGGGTGCGAACACTGAAGCTTTCTTT. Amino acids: CASSLVGGANTEAFF. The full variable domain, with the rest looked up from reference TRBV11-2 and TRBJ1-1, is EAGVAQSPRYKIIEKRQSVAFWCNPISGHATLYWYQQILGQGPKLLIQFQNNGVVDDSQLPKDRFSAERLKGVDSTLKIQPAKLEDSAVYLCASSLVGGANTEAFFGQGTRLTVV.